This T cell receptor (beta chain) was sequenced during a study of early T cells in non-severe SARS-CoV-2 infection. In the study overall: From unsorted whole blood, bulk RNA was sequenced, and the chains remained unpaired. The study's findings and limits: Matches to VDJdb favored anti-spike CD8 responses and missed private and CD4 specificities.

The CDR3 sequence is 15 residues long. Germline V lookup: CDR1 SGHTA, CDR2 FQGNSA. With V trimmed by 3 bases and J by 2 bases, 3 bases remained unmatched. This clonotype was picked up many times. The antigen is undetermined. Individual cDNA molecules were tagged with unique molecular identifiers. TCRdb re-analysed the 5' RACE reads in MiXCR, keeping a single row per CDR3 protein. The repertoire holds roughly 64,000 distinct CDR3 sequences, with around 13% as singletons. The sample consisted of whole blood. The chain combines TRBV7-2 with TRBJ1-2; TRBD1 matches 10 bases. This TCR derives from an adult who was a healthcare worker with PCR-confirmed SARS-CoV-2 infection or an uninfected control (not recorded which). The CDR3 DNA is TGTGCCAGCAGCTTCGGACAGGGGGTGAACTATGGCTACACCTTC. Residues: CASSFGQGVNYGYTF.